These 10 T cell receptor beta chains share one sample of origin, sequenced in a study of T cells in localized non-small cell lung cancer. Only in-frame clones appear in the TCRdb table, and some are missing; sequencing was by immunoSEQ multiplex PCR. The sample shows some 19,000 clones, just over 90% of them seen only once. This specimen consisted of peripheral blood, obtained before any cancer treatment. The receptors shown here come from a male donor aged 60 or over with stage I squamous cell lung carcinoma.

The chain carries TRBV7-2 and TRBJ2-7, with a possible D match to TRBD1 (5 bases). CDR1 is SGHTA and CDR2 is FQGNSA in the germline V gene. V lost 5 bases and J lost 2, with 13 bases in between. The CDR3 consists of 14 residues. DNA for the CDR3: TGTGCCAGCAGCGGGCAGGACACCGCCTACGAGCAGTACTTC. It specifies CASSGQDTAYEQYF. Based on the CDR3 plus reference TRBV7-2 and TRBJ2-7, the full variable domain is GAGVSQSPSNKVTEKGKDVELRCDPISGHTALYWYRQSLGQGLEFLIYFQGNSAPDKSGLPSDRFSAERTGGSVSTLTIQRTQQEDSAVYLCASSGQDTAYEQYFGPGTRLTVT.

This sequence joins TRBV2 and TRBJ2-7, with D possibly matching TRBD1 (6 bases). The CDR3 contains 12 residues. Between the trimmed V and J ends, which lost 8 bases and 7 bases, there was a span of 15 bases. Germline V CDR1 and CDR2: SNHLY, FYNNEI. This chain's CDR3 is CASGRGNWEQYF. DNA of the CDR3: TGTGCCAGCGGCAGGGGAAATTGGGAGCAGTACTTC. Full variable domain (outside the CDR3, taken from reference TRBV2 and TRBJ2-7): EPEVTQTPSHQVTQMGQEVILRCVPISNHLYFYWYRQILGQKVEFLVSFYNNEISEKSEIFDDQFSVERPDGSNFTLKIRSTKLEDSAMYFCASGRGNWEQYFGPGTRLTVT.

V is TRBV14 and J is TRBJ1-5; TRBD1 matches 9 bases. Germline CDR1 is SGHDN and CDR2 is FVKESK. Unmatched junction bases numbered 8, after V lost 2 bases and J lost 12 bases. This CDR3 is 14 amino acids long. The CDR3 DNA sequence: TGTGCCAGCAGCCAAAACCTACAGGGGGCCGTCCAGCATTTT. Protein: CASSQNLQGAVQHF.

V is TRBV7-2 and J is TRBJ2-5; D might be TRBD1 (6 bases). Germline V gene sequence: CDR1 SGHTA, CDR2 FQGNSA. V gave up 2 bases and J gave up 1 base, with 14 bases separating them. The CDR3 is 16 amino acids. CDR3: CASSLSVGGVQETQYF. In DNA form, the CDR3 reads TGTGCCAGCAGCTTAAGCGTAGGGGGAGTCCAAGAGACCCAGTACTTC.

The chain combines TRBV5-1 with TRBJ1-1, with a weak D call TRBD1 (6 bases). Trimming removed 1 base at V and 4 bases at J, with 14 bases between. Looked up from germline, CDR1 is SGHRS and CDR2 is YFSETQ. This CDR3 has 15 amino acids. DNA of the CDR3: TGCGCCAGCAGCTTGCTAACAGGGTCCTCCACTGAAGCTTTCTTT. It yields the protein CASSLLTGSSTEAFF.

V usage is TRBV6-4 and J usage is TRBJ1-2; D may be TRBD1 (5 bases). The CDR3 spans 14 residues. The germline V gene encodes CDR1 MRHNA and CDR2 SNTAGT. Trimming left V 3 bases short and J 8 bases short, with 16 bases between. CDR3 DNA sequence: TGTGCCAGCAGTGAGGGCGGGGGAAGGTTCGGCTACACCTTC. Its protein product is CASSEGGGRFGYTF.

The rearrangement uses TRBV14 and TRBJ2-1; TRBD2 matches at 10 bases. The ends lost 2 bases at V and 6 bases at J; junction bases unmatched: 10. The CDR3 spans 17 residues. Germline V gene sequence: CDR1 SGHDN, CDR2 FVKESK. This CDR3 reads CASSQRTSGLPGNEQFF. Here the CDR3 DNA reads TGTGCCAGCAGCCAAAGGACTAGCGGACTCCCGGGCAATGAGCAGTTCTTC.

The table lists this clone with a count of one. This chain joins TRBV4-3 and TRBJ1-5, with D tentatively TRBD1 (5 bases). This CDR3 has 17 amino acids. Trimming took 0 bases from V and 2 from J, leaving 14 bases between them. In germline, CDR1 is LGHNA, CDR2 YSLEER. The CDR3 is CASSQDFQGGGNQPQHF. The CDR3 DNA follows: TGCGCCAGCAGCCAAGATTTTCAGGGAGGTGGCAATCAGCCCCAGCATTTT.

V gene TRBV10-3 combines with J gene TRBJ1-1, with a possible D match to TRBD1 (5 bases). The germline V gene encodes CDR1 ENHRY and CDR2 SYGVKD. CDR3 size: 12 residues. V gave up 5 bases and J gave up 5 bases, with 9 bases separating them. The CDR3 here is CAISTEGTEAFF. The CDR3 DNA reads TGTGCCATCAGTACCGAGGGGACTGAAGCTTTCTTT.

This chain links TRBV6-6 with TRBJ1-1; D unclear. V was trimmed by 8 bases and J by 1 base, leaving 11 bases between them. This CDR3 is 13 amino acids long. The V gene's germline CDR1 is MNHNY and CDR2 SVGAGI (reference sequence). CDR3 region: CASGATGNTEAFF. In DNA form, the CDR3 reads TGTGCCAGCGGAGCGACTGGGAACACTGAAGCTTTCTTT.